The clone carrying this TCR beta chain was observed at least ten times. What it binds is not known. V lost 3 bases and J lost 0; bases outside the gene matches: 13. The CDR3 is 18 amino acids. Germline V gene lookup returns CDR1 DFQATT and CDR2 SNEGSKA (reference sequence). These data originate in a study of regulatory T cells in long-lasting Graves disease. Relying on iRepertoire HTBI primers and Arm-PCR of CDR3 regions, the team built TCR beta libraries. A single record per CDR3 protein comes from TCRdb applying MiXCR to the multiplex PCR reads. This sample has some 250,000 distinct CDR3 sequences; 20% to 25% occur once, and the top ten carry more than 11%. Study observations and caveats: Exclusively peripheral blood, rather than thyroid tissue, was studied. Persistent Graves' patients showed a TCR diversity that was lower than that of newly diagnosed ones.

Regarding time point: newly diagnosed GD, antithyroid drugs for less than 3 months. The TCR library was made from RNA extracted from PBMCs. Staff took around 9 milliliters of peripheral blood and put it into EDTA tubes. The sequence derives from a female donor with Graves disease. The V gene is TRBV20-1, the J gene TRBJ2-3; 9 bases fit TRBD2. The sample consisted of peripheral blood mononuclear cells (PBMCs), taken at new diagnosis, from a patient treated with antithyroid drugs. CDR3 nucleotides: TGCAGTGCTAGGGGAAGTATGGCAAGCGGGGGGAGCACAGATACGCAGTATTTT. It yields the protein CSARGSMASGGSTDTQYF.